The present entry profiles one T cell receptor beta chain with its context. The antigen is undetermined. Generated by immunoSEQ multiplex PCR, the TCRdb table keeps only in-frame clones and is missing some. The profile shows 72,000 or so clones, about 88% of them singletons. The data belong to a study of T cell responses to AZD1222 COVID-19 vaccine. General observations from the study: Dominant at 160-218 and 743-854, vaccine-associated CD4 TCRs also spanned spike.

The CDR3 extends over 15 amino acids. With 5 bases removed from V and 8 bases from J, the gap between germline ends came to 19 bases. Germline loops: CDR1 SGHAT, CDR2 FQNNGV. This sequence was found in an adult who received the AZD1222 COVID-19 vaccine. V is TRBV11-2 and J is TRBJ2-1, with D possibly being TRBD1 or TRBD2 (5 bases each). The sequences come from peripheral blood, collected 28 days after the second AZD1222 dose. The CDR3 reads CASSLPFRGLYEQFF. The CDR3 nucleotides are TGTGCCAGCAGCCTCCCGTTCCGGGGCCTCTATGAGCAGTTCTTC.